One sample yielded the 20 T cell receptor beta chains listed below, sequenced in a study of CD8 T cells in ankylosing spondylitis. MiXCR was run by TCRdb on the 5' RACE reads, yielding one entry per CDR3 protein. The sample holds some 46,000 distinct CDR3 sequences, about 11% seen once. Sequencing was performed on blood, either unsorted or a sorted T cell fraction (not recorded which). Receptors originate from a male donor with ankylosing spondylitis or in good health (not recorded which).

This clonotype was picked up many times. This chain links TRBV6-1 with TRBJ1-2, with TRBD1 matching over 7 bases. CDR1 and CDR2 from the germline V gene are MNHNS and SASEGT. The length of the CDR3 is 15 residues. The ends lost 2 bases at V and 3 bases at J; junction bases unmatched: 6. Here the CDR3 DNA reads TGTGCCAGCAGTGAACCTAGAGACAGGGACTATGGCTACACCTTC. This sequence encodes CASSEPRDRDYGYTF.

This clonotype has at least ten counts. The V and J genes are TRBV12-3 or TRBV12-4 and TRBJ2-3; the match to TRBD2 covers 7 bases. The CDR3 extends over 16 amino acids. The trim removed 5 bases at V and 0 bases at J, leaving 8 bases unmatched. CDR3 in DNA: TGTGCCAGCAGTCCAGGAGCGGGGACTAGCACAGATACGCAGTATTTT. Translated, it gives CASSPGAGTSTDTQYF.

This clonotype has at least ten counts. The rearrangement links TRBV12-3 or TRBV12-4 to TRBJ2-5; no reliable D call. This CDR3 region has 12 residues. Trimming took 3 bases from V and 10 from J, leaving 12 bases between them. The CDR3: CASSFGPMHQYF. The CDR3 bases are TGTGCCAGCAGTTTTGGGCCCATGCACCAGTACTTC.

This clonotype was observed at least ten times. The gene calls are TRBV10-3 and TRBJ1-1; perhaps TRBD1 as D (5 bases). CDR1 is ENHRY and CDR2 is SYGVKD in the germline V gene. Trimming shortened V by 2 bases and J by 7 bases, and 17 bases separated the two germline ends. This CDR3 comprises 15 residues. In DNA, the CDR3 is TGTGCCATCAGTGAGGATGGGCAGGGAGGTTGTGAAGCTTTCTTT. The encoded protein is CAISEDGQGGCEAFF.

This clonotype occurred many times. V and J are TRBV9 and TRBJ2-2; 7 nucleotides match TRBD1. This CDR3 is built from 16 residues. From germline, CDR1 is SGDLS and CDR2 YYNGEE. Germline trimming cut 5 bases from V and 0 bases from J; bases unmatched to any gene: 7. Here the CDR3 reads CASSFSDRANTGELFF. The DNA of the CDR3 is TGTGCCAGCAGTTTCTCCGACAGGGCGAACACCGGGGAGCTGTTTTTT.

This clonotype was seen repeatedly, ten times or more. The V gene is TRBV28, the J gene TRBJ1-5, with 9 bases fitting TRBD1. The ends lost 5 bases at V and 6 bases at J; junction bases unmatched: 14. CDR3 length: 17 residues. Germline CDR1 is MDHEN and CDR2 is SYDVKM. This chain's CDR3 is CASSLDRGYTRSQPQHF. The CDR3 DNA reads TGTGCCAGCAGTCTGGACAGGGGCTATACCCGGTCTCAGCCCCAGCATTTT.

The chain recombines TRBV7-6 with TRBJ2-6, with no clear D. There are 15 residues in the CDR3. CDR1 is SGHVS, CDR2 FNYEAQ, per germline. V was shortened by 3 bases and J by 1 base, with 7 bases between the two germline ends. This CDR3 reads CASSFLRSGANVLTF. The CDR3, as DNA: TGTGCCAGCAGCTTTCTCCGGTCTGGGGCCAACGTCCTGACTTTC.

This clonotype was observed at least ten times. In DNA, the CDR3 is TGTGCCAGCAGTTTAATTGGGGCGGGGACGTACCAAGAGACCCAGTACTTC. This gives the protein CASSLIGAGTYQETQYF. The rearrangement joins TRBV28 to TRBJ2-5, with D possibly being TRBD2 (6 bases). The CDR3 consists of 17 residues. Between the trimmed V and J ends, which lost 2 bases and 0 bases, there was a span of 16 bases. Germline CDR1 reads MDHEN; CDR2 reads SYDVKM.

The table lists this clonotype with many counts. This chain links TRBV20-1 with TRBJ2-1, with 9 bases aligning to TRBD1. There are 12 residues in the CDR3. CDR1 is DFQATT and CDR2 is SNEGSKA in the germline V gene (reference sequence). Here the CDR3 DNA reads TGCAGCAAACAGGGGGCCTGGAATGAGCAGTTCTTC. Protein product: CSKQGAWNEQFF.

V and J are TRBV14 and TRBJ1-2, with D uncertain. The V gene lost 1 base and the J gene lost 7 bases, with 16 bases spanning the gap. The length of the CDR3 is 15 residues. Germline V lookup: CDR1 SGHDN, CDR2 FVKESK. The CDR3 coding sequence is TGTGCCAGCAGCCAAGCGGGCAGCTTGAGGTTTGGCTACACCTTC. Protein sequence: CASSQAGSLRFGYTF.

This clonotype was observed a few times. The gene calls are TRBV7-2 and TRBJ1-6; TRBD1 aligns across 7 bases. J gave up 10 bases and V 5 bases, and 14 bases lay outside the gene matches. CDR1 and CDR2 (germline): SGHTA, FQGNSA. This CDR3 is 16 amino acids long. As DNA, the CDR3 is TGTGCCAGCAGCCTAATGACAGGGACGAGCAGATCACCCCTCCACTTT. This sequence encodes CASSLMTGTSRSPLHF.

This clonotype was detected many times. This chain links TRBV6-1 with TRBJ1-1, with 9 bases that match TRBD1. CDR3 length equals 15 residues. The ends lost 7 bases at V and 6 bases at J; junction bases unmatched: 12. Germline V gene lookup returns CDR1 MNHNS and CDR2 SASEGT. As DNA, the CDR3 is TGTGCCAGCACTCCGGGACAGGGATATGGTGCTGAAGCTTTCTTT. It specifies CASTPGQGYGAEAFF.

This clonotype showed up many times. The chain joins TRBV12-3 or TRBV12-4 to TRBJ1-5; the D gene is possibly TRBD1 (6 bases). V shed 1 base and J shed 2 bases, with 9 bases lying between them. The length of the CDR3 is 15 residues. The chain's CDR3 is CASSLGGARNQPQHF. The CDR3 nucleotides read TGTGCCAGCAGTTTAGGGGGGGCTCGCAATCAGCCCCAGCATTTT.

This clonotype was seen repeatedly, ten times or more. CDR3: CASSLGGPLYGYTF. Here the CDR3 DNA reads TGTGCCAGCAGTTTAGGGGGGCCACTCTATGGCTACACCTTC. V usage is TRBV12-3 or TRBV12-4 and J usage is TRBJ1-2; tentatively, D is TRBD1 (6 bases). The V and J ends lost 1 base and 4 bases respectively, with 10 bases between them. The CDR3 consists of 14 residues.

This clonotype appeared a few times. The V gene is TRBV24-1, the J gene TRBJ1-2; TRBD1 might be the D (6 bases). Germline CDR1 and CDR2: KGHDR and SFDVKD. This CDR3 contains 14 residues. V lost 0 bases and J lost 8, with 12 bases in between. The CDR3 reads CATSDLPGGGGYTF. CDR3 coding DNA: TGTGCCACCAGTGATTTGCCCGGGGGCGGCGGCTACACCTTC.

The chain couples TRBV20-1 to TRBJ2-3; 11 positions agree with TRBD2. V shed 3 bases, J shed 4 bases, and the junction held 15 bases outside the gene matches. The CDR3 consists of 18 residues. Germline V gene data show CDR1 as DFQATT and CDR2 as SNEGSKA (reference sequence). CDR3 amino acids: CSASKGLAGGKGADTQYF. CDR3 bases: TGCAGTGCTAGTAAAGGGCTAGCGGGGGGAAAGGGGGCAGATACGCAGTATTTT.

This clonotype was seen repeatedly, ten times or more. V and J are TRBV20-1 and TRBJ2-5; TRBD2 agrees at 8 bases. V was pared by 0 bases and J by 3 bases, with 6 bases of the junction left unmatched. CDR3 length equals 15 residues. The germline gives CDR1 DFQATT, CDR2 SNEGSKA (reference sequence). CDR3 coding DNA: TGCAGTGCTAGAGACGGGGGGGCAGGTGAAGAGACCCAGTACTTC. It encodes CSARDGGAGEETQYF.

In this sample, this clonotype turned up many times. This sequence joins TRBV29-1 and TRBJ1-2; D possibly corresponds to TRBD1 (5 bases). Germline V gene data show CDR1 as SQVTM and CDR2 as ANQGSEA. The germline V and J ends were trimmed by 4 bases and 4 bases, with 10 bases remaining between them. CDR3 length: 12 residues. This chain's CDR3 is CSVAGIGYGYTF. CDR3 in DNA: TGCAGCGTTGCAGGGATCGGCTATGGCTACACCTTC.

This clonotype was counted between two and nine times. J is TRBJ2-2 and V is TRBV2, with 9 bases matching TRBD1. Trimming took 10 bases from V and 4 from J; bases not matched to a gene: 7. Germline values: CDR1 SNHLY, CDR2 FYNNEI. This CDR3 region has 14 residues. CDR3 bases: TGTGCCACGGGGACAGGGCATTCCACCGGGGAGCTGTTTTTT. It yields the protein CATGTGHSTGELFF.

There are a few counts of this clonotype. The chain carries TRBV20-1 and TRBJ2-5; the D gene is possibly TRBD2 (6 bases). The V gene lost 7 bases and the J gene lost 4 bases, with 25 bases spanning the gap. Germline V gene lookup returns CDR1 DFQATT and CDR2 SNEGSKA (reference sequence). The CDR3 length is 16 residues. CDR3 sequence reads: CSVEPLTSSQRETQYF. CDR3 bases: TGCAGTGTCGAGCCCCTTACTAGCTCTCAAAGAGAGACCCAGTACTTC.